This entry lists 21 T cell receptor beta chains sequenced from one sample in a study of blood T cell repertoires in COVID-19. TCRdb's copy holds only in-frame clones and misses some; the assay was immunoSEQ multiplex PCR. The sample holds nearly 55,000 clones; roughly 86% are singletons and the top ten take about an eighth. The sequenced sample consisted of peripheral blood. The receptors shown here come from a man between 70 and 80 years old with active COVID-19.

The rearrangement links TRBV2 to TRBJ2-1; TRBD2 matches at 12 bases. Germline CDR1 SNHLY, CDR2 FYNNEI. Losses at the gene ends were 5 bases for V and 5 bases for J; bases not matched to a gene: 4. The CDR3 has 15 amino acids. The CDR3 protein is CASSFLAGGDNEQFF. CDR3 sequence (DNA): TGTGCCAGCAGTTTCCTAGCGGGGGGGGACAATGAGCAGTTCTTC. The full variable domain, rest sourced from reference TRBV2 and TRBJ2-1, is EPEVTQTPSHQVTQMGQEVILRCVPISNHLYFYWYRQILGQKVEFLVSFYNNEISEKSEIFDDQFSVERPDGSNFTLKIRSTKLEDSAMYFCASSFLAGGDNEQFFGPGTRLTVL.

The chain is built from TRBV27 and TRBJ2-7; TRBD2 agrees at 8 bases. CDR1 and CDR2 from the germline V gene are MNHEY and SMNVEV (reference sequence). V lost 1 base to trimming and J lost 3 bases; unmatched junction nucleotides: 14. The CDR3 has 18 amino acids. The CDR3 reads CASSLFPSGGGSDYEQYF. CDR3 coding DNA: TGTGCCAGCAGTTTATTCCCCAGCGGGGGCGGCTCGGACTACGAGCAGTACTTC.

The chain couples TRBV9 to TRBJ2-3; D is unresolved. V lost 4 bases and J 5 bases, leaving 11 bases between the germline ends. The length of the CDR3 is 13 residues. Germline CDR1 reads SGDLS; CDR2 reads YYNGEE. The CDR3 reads CASSPRTGDTQYF. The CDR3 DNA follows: TGTGCCAGCAGCCCCCGCACCGGAGATACGCAGTATTTT.

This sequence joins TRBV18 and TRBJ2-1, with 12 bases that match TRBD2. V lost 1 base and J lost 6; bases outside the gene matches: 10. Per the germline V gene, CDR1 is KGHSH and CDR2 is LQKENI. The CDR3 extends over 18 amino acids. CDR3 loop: CASSPLASGGAGSNEQFF. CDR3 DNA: TGTGCCAGCTCACCACTCGCTAGCGGGGGGGCCGGGAGCAATGAGCAGTTCTTC.

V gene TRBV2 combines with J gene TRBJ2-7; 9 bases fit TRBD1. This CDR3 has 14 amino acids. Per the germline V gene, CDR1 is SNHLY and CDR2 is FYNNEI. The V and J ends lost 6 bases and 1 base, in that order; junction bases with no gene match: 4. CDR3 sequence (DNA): TGTGCCAGCAGGGCGACAGGGGGTTCCTACGAGCAGTACTTC. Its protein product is CASRATGGSYEQYF.

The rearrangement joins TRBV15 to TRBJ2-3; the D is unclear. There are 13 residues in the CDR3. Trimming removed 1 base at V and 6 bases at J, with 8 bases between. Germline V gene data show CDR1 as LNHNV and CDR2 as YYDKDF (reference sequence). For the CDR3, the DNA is TGTGCCACCAGCAGAGGGAGTCCCGATACGCAGTATTTT. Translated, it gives CATSRGSPDTQYF.

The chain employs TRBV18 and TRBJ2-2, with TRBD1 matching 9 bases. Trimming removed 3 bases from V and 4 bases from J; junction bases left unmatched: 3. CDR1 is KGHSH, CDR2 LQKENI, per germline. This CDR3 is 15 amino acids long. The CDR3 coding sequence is TGTGCCAGCTCACCGGGGACAGGGAGCACCGGGGAGCTGTTTTTT. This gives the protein CASSPGTGSTGELFF. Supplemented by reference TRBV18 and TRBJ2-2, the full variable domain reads NAGVMQNPRHLVRRRGQEARLRCSPMKGHSHVYWYRQLPEEGLKFMVYLQKENIIDESGMPKERFSAEFPKEGPSILRIQQVVRGDSAAYFCASSPGTGSTGELFFGEGSRLTVL.

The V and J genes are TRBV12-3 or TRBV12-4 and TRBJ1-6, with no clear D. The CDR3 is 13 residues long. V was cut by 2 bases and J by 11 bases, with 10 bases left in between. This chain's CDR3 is CASSLNKETPLHF. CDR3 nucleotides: TGTGCCAGCAGTTTAAACAAGGAGACACCCCTCCACTTT.

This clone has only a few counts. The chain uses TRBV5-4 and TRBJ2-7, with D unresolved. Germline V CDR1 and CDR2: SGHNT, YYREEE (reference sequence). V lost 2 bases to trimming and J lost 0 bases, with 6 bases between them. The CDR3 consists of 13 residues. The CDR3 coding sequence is TGTGCCAGCAGCTTCCAGAACTCCTACGAGCAGTACTTC. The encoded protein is CASSFQNSYEQYF.

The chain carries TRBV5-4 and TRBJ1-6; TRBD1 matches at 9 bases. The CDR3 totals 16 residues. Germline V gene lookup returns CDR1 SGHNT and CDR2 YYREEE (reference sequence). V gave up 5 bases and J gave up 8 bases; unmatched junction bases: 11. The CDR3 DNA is TGTGCCAGCAGTGACCGTGGGACAGGGCTTGATTCACCCCTCCACTTT. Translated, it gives CASSDRGTGLDSPLHF.

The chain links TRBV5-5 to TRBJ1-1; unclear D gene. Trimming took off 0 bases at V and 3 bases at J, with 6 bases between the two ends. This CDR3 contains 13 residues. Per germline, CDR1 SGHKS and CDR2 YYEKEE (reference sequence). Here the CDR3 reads CASSLAGDTEAFF. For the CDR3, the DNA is TGTGCCAGCAGCTTGGCCGGGGACACTGAAGCTTTCTTT.

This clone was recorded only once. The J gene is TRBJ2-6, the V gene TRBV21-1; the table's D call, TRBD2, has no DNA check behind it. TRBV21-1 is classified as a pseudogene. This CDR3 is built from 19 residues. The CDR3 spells CASRPKPGRLRSGANVLTF. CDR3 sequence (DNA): TGTGCCAGCAGACCTAAACCGGGGAGGTTGAGGTCTGGGGCCAACGTCCTGACTTTC.

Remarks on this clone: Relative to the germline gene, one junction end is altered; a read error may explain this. The CDR3 sequence is CASSEAGLPAVSLF. The CDR3, as DNA: TGTGCCAGCAGTGAAGCGGGACTGCCCGCAGTGTCGCTCTTC. V and J are TRBV6-1 and TRBJ2-1; possibly TRBD2 for D (6 bases). The CDR3 is 14 residues long. The germline CDR1 and CDR2 sequences are MNHNS and SASEGT.

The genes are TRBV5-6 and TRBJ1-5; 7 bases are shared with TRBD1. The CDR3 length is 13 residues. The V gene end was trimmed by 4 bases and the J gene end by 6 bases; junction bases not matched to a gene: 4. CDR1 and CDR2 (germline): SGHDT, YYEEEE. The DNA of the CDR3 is TGTGCCAGCAGCGTGACAGGGTCTCAGCCCCAGCATTTT. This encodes CASSVTGSQPQHF.

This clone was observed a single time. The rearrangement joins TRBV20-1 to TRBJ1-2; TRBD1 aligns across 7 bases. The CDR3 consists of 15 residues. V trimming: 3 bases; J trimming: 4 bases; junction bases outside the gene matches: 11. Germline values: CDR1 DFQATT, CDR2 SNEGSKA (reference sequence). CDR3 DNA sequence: TGCAGTGCTAGTCGGGACAGCTCCATCCTCTATGGCTACACCTTC. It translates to CSASRDSSILYGYTF.

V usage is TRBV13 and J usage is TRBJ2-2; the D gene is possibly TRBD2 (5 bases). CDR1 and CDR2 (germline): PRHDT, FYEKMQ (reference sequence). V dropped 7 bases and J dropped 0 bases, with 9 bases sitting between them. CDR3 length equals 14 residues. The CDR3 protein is CASTPGSNTGELFF. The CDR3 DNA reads TGTGCCAGCACCCCGGGGTCGAACACCGGGGAGCTGTTTTTT.

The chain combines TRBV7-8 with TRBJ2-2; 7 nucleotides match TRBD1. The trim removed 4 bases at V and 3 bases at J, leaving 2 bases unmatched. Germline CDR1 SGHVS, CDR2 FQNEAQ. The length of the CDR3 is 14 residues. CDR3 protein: CASSSGTDTGELFF. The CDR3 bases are TGTGCCAGCAGCTCGGGGACAGACACCGGGGAGCTGTTTTTT.

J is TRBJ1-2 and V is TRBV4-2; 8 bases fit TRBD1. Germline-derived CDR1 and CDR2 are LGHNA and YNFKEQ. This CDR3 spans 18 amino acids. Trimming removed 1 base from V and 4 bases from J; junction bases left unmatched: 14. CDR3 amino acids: CASSQGRTGRGQVYGYTF. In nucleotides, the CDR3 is TGTGCCAGCAGCCAAGGTCGTACGGGCAGGGGGCAAGTCTATGGCTACACCTTC.

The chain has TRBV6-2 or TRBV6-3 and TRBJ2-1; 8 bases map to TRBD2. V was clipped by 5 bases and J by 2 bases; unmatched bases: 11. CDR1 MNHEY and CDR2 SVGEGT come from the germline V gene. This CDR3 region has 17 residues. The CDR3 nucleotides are TGTGCCAGCAGTGGGACTAGTGGCGCTCGCCCCTACAATGAGCAGTTCTTC. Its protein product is CASSGTSGARPYNEQFF.

CDR3 in DNA: TGTGCCAGTAGTATAGAAGACAGGGGGTATTCACCCCTCCACTTT. It codes for CASSIEDRGYSPLHF. The rearrangement uses TRBV19 and TRBJ1-6; TRBD1 aligns across 9 bases. The CDR3 contains 15 residues. The J segment lost 8 bases and the V segment lost 0 bases, leaving 2 bases of the junction unmatched. Germline CDR1 LNHDA, CDR2 SQIVND (reference sequence).

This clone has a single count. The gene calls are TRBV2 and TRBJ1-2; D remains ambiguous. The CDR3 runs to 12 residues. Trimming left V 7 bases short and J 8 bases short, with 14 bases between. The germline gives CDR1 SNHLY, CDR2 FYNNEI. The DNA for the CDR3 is TGTGCCAGCACCCCTGAGAGTTTCGGCTACACCTTC. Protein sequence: CASTPESFGYTF.